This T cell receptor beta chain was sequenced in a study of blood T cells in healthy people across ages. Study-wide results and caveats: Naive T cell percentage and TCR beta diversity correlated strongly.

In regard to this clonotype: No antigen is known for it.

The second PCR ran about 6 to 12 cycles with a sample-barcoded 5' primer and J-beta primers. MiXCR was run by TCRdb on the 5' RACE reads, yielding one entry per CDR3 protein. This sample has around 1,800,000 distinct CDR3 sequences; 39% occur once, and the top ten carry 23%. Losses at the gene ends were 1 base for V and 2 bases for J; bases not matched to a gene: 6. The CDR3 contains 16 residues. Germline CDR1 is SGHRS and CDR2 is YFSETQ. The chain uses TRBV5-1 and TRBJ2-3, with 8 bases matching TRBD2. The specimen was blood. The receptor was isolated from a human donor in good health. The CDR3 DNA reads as TGCGCCAGCAGCTTGTTAGTAGCGGGGTACACAGATACGCAGTATTTT. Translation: CASSLLVAGYTDTQYF. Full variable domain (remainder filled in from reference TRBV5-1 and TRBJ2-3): KAGVTQTPRYLIKTRGQQVTLSCSPISGHRSVSWYQQTPGQGLQFLFEYFSETQRNKGNFPGRFSGRQFSNSRSEMNVSTLELGDSALYLCASSLLVAGYTDTQYFGPGTRLTVL.